The entry that follows covers one T cell receptor beta chain sequence. Its antigen is still unknown. Trimming took off 8 bases at V and 0 bases at J, with 8 bases between the two ends. The length of the CDR3 is 13 residues. The germline V gene encodes CDR1 MNHEY and CDR2 SMNVEV (reference sequence). The entry originates in a study of T cell responses to AZD1222 COVID-19 vaccine. Whole-study findings and limits: Baseline seropositivity characterized only a handful of AZD1222 recipients. Donors were chiefly white British, with a greater number of females, and clonal diversity was perhaps underestimated.

Libraries were prepared by immunoSEQ multiplex PCR; TCRdb keeps only in-frame clonotypes and omits some of them. The sample contains over 100,000 clones, 90% to 95% of which appear only once. V usage is TRBV27 and J usage is TRBJ1-3; D gene uncertain. The clonotype originates from an adult in good health. Sequenced here: peripheral blood, sampled on day 0 of AZD1222 vaccination. CDR3 protein: CASRSVSGNTIYF. CDR3 coding DNA: TGTGCCAGCCGGTCGGTCTCTGGAAACACCATATATTTT.